The present TCR beta chain was sequenced within a study of blood T cell repertoires in COVID-19 (dated by TCRdb to 2018 to 2020). Some background on the complete study: The collaborator samples originated in the United States, Italy and Spain and spanned the acute and convalescent phases of COVID-19. The material from the prospective study consisted of cDNA or gDNA derived from T cells, B-cell-depleted T cells, or PBMCs. Deeply sampled blood TCRbeta repertoires from subjects exposed to, actively infected with, or recovered from COVID-19 were included in the dataset. The repertoires were released in a freely available public database meant as a resource for research on the immune response to SARS-CoV-2. The samples were drawn from the first 160 participants of the ongoing ImmuneRACE study and from some 1,300 subjects provided by 6 global collaborators. The sample metadata nearly always contained a de-identified subject ID, COVID-19 status, age in years and sex. Where available, HLA class I and class II types were obtained from metadata supplied by the sample provider rather than from assay-based typing.

CDR1 and CDR2 are drawn from the germline V gene (reference sequence): LGHDT, YNNKEL. Counted from cysteine to phenylalanine, this CDR3 has 14 amino acids. Kept here is only the CDR3 DNA, which spans 42 bases and is read in frame from base 1. V is shortened by 4 bases, J by 1 base, and the region joining them spans 9 bases. What the authors observed across the whole study: The amount of clinical and demographic metadata varied by source and participant and was provided uncurated.

TCRbeta CDR3 regions were amplified from genomic DNA by means of the immunoSEQ Assay, a bias-controlled multiplex PCR. Per the authors' processing: Nucleated cell counts per sample were estimated from amplification of reference gene primers within the assay. To quantify the absolute abundance of each unique TCRbeta CDR3 rearrangement, sequence reads were collapsed and filtered. Productive Simpson clonality was computed per sample as the square root of Simpson's diversity index over productive rearrangements. The table comes from immuneACCESS by way of TCRdb, which keeps in-frame sequences with V and J called. Part of the clones is missing from these tables; in studies checked, under half for an unresolved V gene and the rest for unknown reasons. D and trimming come from the DNA, and the V and J calls and clone size come from that table. The sample profile shows under 60,000 clones; about 88% of them were found once. The top ten constitute 3.5% to 4% of the sample.

As for this clone: Its recognized antigen is unknown. No quality values exist for individual bases; no much larger clone is one base distant.

Each collaborating institution followed its own protocols to collect whole blood in K2EDTA tubes. For TCRbeta analysis, collaborators shipped samples as frozen whole blood, isolated PBMCs, or DNA extracted from either of those sample types. This receptor chain uses TRBV3-1 (or the pseudogene TRBV3-2) and TRBJ2-3, with TRBD2 perhaps the D gene, on 5 matching bases. The sample consisted of peripheral blood. The TCR comes from a human donor in a cohort sampled during active COVID-19. The nucleotide sequence is TGTGCCAGCAGCCTAGCGTCAGGCACAGATACGCAGTATTTT. It encodes CASSLASGTDTQYF.